The rows below give T cell receptor beta chains drawn from one sample of a study of regulatory T cells in long-lasting Graves disease. Each CDR3 protein is one row after TCRdb ran MiXCR on the multiplex PCR reads. The data hold approximately 400,000 distinct CDR3 sequences, with over 14% observed a single time. The sample was also linked to a second study, of T cells in Graves' hyperthyroidism and ophthalmopathy.

The specimen comprised peripheral blood mononuclear cells (PBMCs), sampled at new diagnosis, from a patient treated with antithyroid drugs. These receptors came from a woman aged 40 to 55 with Graves disease. The CDR3 runs from the conserved cysteine through the conserved F or W. A D gene is named only where the DNA matches it firmly. Rows give clone size only sometimes, using once, few, many, or a class for an expanded clone.

D	size	J	V	DNA	CDR3
.	many	TRBJ1-6	TRBV2	TGTGCCAGCGGGGGGGATAATTCACCCCTCCACTTT	CASGGDNSPLHF
TRBD1	many	TRBJ2-3	TRBV28	TGTGCCAGCAGTGTGGCCGGGACAGGGGGCTTTTTGTCAGATACGCAGTATTTT	CASSVAGTGGFLSDTQYF
.	many	TRBJ2-5	TRBV9	TGTGCCAGCAGCGTATCCGGCCTTAGCGAGACCCAGTACTTC	CASSVSGLSETQYF
.	many	TRBJ1-2	TRBV10-3	TGTGCCATCAGTGAGTCGGGAGATGGCTACACCTTC	CAISESGDGYTF
.	many	TRBJ2-7	TRBV2	TGTGCCAGCGAGGGTAAGGCAGGGTCAACCGAGCAGTACTTC	CASEGKAGSTEQYF
TRBD2	many	TRBJ2-1	TRBV20-1	TGCAGTGCTAGTACTAGCGGGAGTTTTTACAATGAGCAGTTCTTC	CSASTSGSFYNEQFF
.	.	TRBJ1-1	TRBV11-2	TGTGCCAGCGCAATGGGTCTCGGGAACACTGAAGCTTTCTTT	CASAMGLGNTEAFF
TRBD1	few	TRBJ1-3	TRBV28	TGTGCCAGCAGTCGTCGACAGGGCACTGGAAACACCATATATTTT	CASSRRQGTGNTIYF
.	many	TRBJ1-3	TRBV20-1	TGCAGTGCTAGACAGGGAGACACCATATATTTT	CSARQGDTIYF
TRBD2	.	TRBJ2-2	TRBV7-9	TGTGCCAGCAGCCCACCCGTTGGGGCGGGAGGGTCTACCGGGGAGCTGTTTTTT	CASSPPVGAGGSTGELFF
TRBD1	.	TRBJ1-2	TRBV7-2	TGTGCCAGCAGCTTTACCGGGACAGGGGGCCAAGGCTACACCTTC	CASSFTGTGGQGYTF
.	.	TRBJ2-1	TRBV7-7	TGTGCTAGCAGCCAGATTCAGGAGGCGGAGCAGTTCTTC	CASSQIQEAEQFF
TRBD1	many	TRBJ2-7	TRBV19	TGTGCCAGTAGTACGACAGGGAGCTCCTACGAGCAGTACTTC	CASSTTGSSYEQYF
.	.	TRBJ2-7	TRBV28	TGTGCCAGCAAATCCGCCATCTCCGAGCAGTACTTC	CASKSAISEQYF
TRBD1	many	TRBJ2-7	TRBV2	TGTGCCAGAAGGACAGGGGGCGAGCAGTACTTC	CARRTGGEQYF
TRBD1	.	TRBJ2-5	TRBV6-1	TGTGCCAGCAGTACCTCCGGGACAGCGAAAGAGACCCAGTACTTC	CASSTSGTAKETQYF
.	many	TRBJ2-1	TRBV20-1	TGCAGTGCTAGAGAATACAATGAGCAGTTCTTC	CSAREYNEQFF
TRBD2	many	TRBJ2-7	TRBV5-4	TGTGCCAGCACGGCGACTAGCGACGAGCAGTACTTC	CASTATSDEQYF
.	few	TRBJ2-4	TRBV3-1	TGTGCCAGCAGCCAATACAGGGACACAGCCAAAAACATTCAGTACTTC	CASSQYRDTAKNIQYF
.	.	TRBJ2-5	TRBV5-1	TGCGCCAGCAGCGTGGACGCCGACCAAGAGACCCAGTACTTC	CASSVDADQETQYF
TRBD1	.	TRBJ1-2	TRBV5-5	TGTGCCAGCAGCCCCTACAGGGGCAACTCTGGCTACACCTTC	CASSPYRGNSGYTF
.	many	TRBJ2-7	TRBV30	TGTGCCTGGAGCCCAAAGGACCCCATCTACGAGCAGTACTTC	CAWSPKDPIYEQYF
TRBD2	many	TRBJ2-1	TRBV11-2	TGTGCCAGCAGCTTAATAGCGGGAGATAGCTACAATGAGCAGTTCTTC	CASSLIAGDSYNEQFF
.	many	TRBJ2-7	TRBV20-1	TGCAGTGCTAGAGATCTAGCCTACGAGCAGTACTTC	CSARDLAYEQYF
.	many	TRBJ2-1	TRBV27	TGTGCCAGCAGTCCGAGGGTGTATCCGGGGGATGAGCAGTTCTTC	CASSPRVYPGDEQFF
TRBD2	.	TRBJ2-1	TRBV10-1	TGCGCCAGCAGCGGGGGACTAGCGGCGGAGCAGTTCTTC	CASSGGLAAEQFF
.	few	TRBJ2-1	TRBV3-1	TGTGCCAGCAGCCAACTGAGGGGTGAGCAGTTCTTC	CASSQLRGEQFF
.	many	TRBJ2-5	TRBV12-3/TRBV12-4	TGTGCCAGCAGTACCTGGGGGACCCAGTACTTC	CASSTWGTQYF
TRBD2	few	TRBJ2-1	TRBV4-3	TGCGCCAGCAGCCAAGAGGGACTAGCGGGGGTGGCCGGTAACAATGAGCAGTTCTTC	CASSQEGLAGVAGNNEQFF
.	many	TRBJ1-1	TRBV2	TGTGCCAGCAGTGTCGGACAGAAAGCTTTCTTT	CASSVGQKAFF
TRBD2	many	TRBJ2-1	TRBV11-3	TGTGCCAGCAGCCCGTTGGGCGGGAGAGGCAATGAGCAGTTCTTC	CASSPLGGRGNEQFF
TRBD1	.	TRBJ1-3	TRBV12-5	TGTGCTAGTGGTTGGTGGACGGGACAGGGCCCGACCATATATTTT	CASGWWTGQGPTIYF
.	many	TRBJ1-2	TRBV27	TGTGCCAGCAGTCCAGCCCAGGGTTACTATGGCTACACCTTC	CASSPAQGYYGYTF
TRBD1	few	TRBJ2-7	TRBV5-1	TGCGCCAGCAGCGCACAGGGGGAGCTCTACGAGCAGTACTTC	CASSAQGELYEQYF